The entry below gives a single T cell receptor beta chain sequence along with its context. This entry comes from a study of T cells expressing NK-cell markers. Libraries used 5'RACE template switching adding universal primer site and UMIs. From its re-call of the 5' RACE reads, TCRdb lists each CDR3 protein once, without DNA. This specimen shows some 140,000 distinct CDR3 sequences; the ten leading clones hold 37%. The receptor's source is a woman aged 45-65 years in good health. What was sequenced was blood T cells: a sorted CD56 or NKG2C T cell subset, CD4+ or CD8+ T cells, or bulk PBMC T cells (not recorded which).

CDR3 in amino acids: CASSVGGTLYNEQFF. The chain employs TRBV9 and TRBJ2-1. CDR1 is SGDLS and CDR2 is YYNGEE in the germline V gene. There are 15 residues in the CDR3.